This T cell receptor beta chain was captured by sequencing in a study of blood T cell repertoires in COVID-19. Sequenced by immunoSEQ multiplex PCR; TCRdb stores in-frame clones only, minus some. The sample contains about 48,000 clones, approximately 80% of which appear only once. V lost 6 bases, J lost 5 bases, and 13 bases lay in between. The CDR3 consists of 13 residues. Germline CDR1 MNHEY, CDR2 SVGAGI. The origin of this receptor is a man aged 35-49 years with acute or convalescent COVID-19. The chain has TRBV6-5 and TRBJ1-2; possibly TRBD1 for D (6 bases). Sequencing was carried out using peripheral blood. The CDR3 DNA sequence: TGTGCCAGCAGAACAGGGTTACTGTATGGCTACACCTTC. Protein sequence: CASRTGLLYGYTF.